Following are 8 T cell receptor beta chains from one sample sequenced in a study of cytomegalovirus exposure and HLA in healthy donors. The PCR had 60 Vbeta and 13 Jbeta primers. Only in-frame clones appear in the TCRdb table, and some are missing; sequencing was by immunoSEQ multiplex PCR. The profile shows some 160,000 clones, more than 65% of them singletons. Material for sequencing was PBMCs. These TCRs come from a woman in her 30s in good health and CMV-seronegative.

The chain carries TRBV19 and TRBJ2-1; 8 positions match TRBD1. Germline lookup yields CDR1 LNHDA and CDR2 SQIVND (reference sequence). The CDR3 is 15 amino acids. Losses at the gene ends were 0 bases for V and 6 bases for J; bases not matched to a gene: 4. The CDR3 sequence: CASSIDQDRVNEQFF. DNA of the CDR3: TGTGCCAGTAGTATAGATCAGGACAGGGTCAATGAGCAGTTCTTC.

This chain connects TRBV7-9 to TRBJ2-6; no reliable D call. The CDR3 sequence is 15 residues long. The germline V gene has CDR1 SEHNR and CDR2 FQNEAQ (reference sequence). V was trimmed by 5 bases and J by 0 bases, leaving 8 bases between them. In DNA, the CDR3 is TGTGCCAGCAGCCCTGCCTACTCTGGGGCCAACGTCCTGACTTTC. Protein product: CASSPAYSGANVLTF.

The V and J genes are TRBV19 and TRBJ2-3, with 8 bases fitting TRBD2. The CDR3 loop spans 16 amino acids. With V trimmed by 3 bases and J by 2 bases, 7 bases remained unmatched. CDR1 is LNHDA, CDR2 SQIVND, per germline (reference sequence). For the CDR3, the DNA is TGTGCCAGTAGTATGGGTCGGGGGGGAAACACAGATACGCAGTATTTT. This gives the protein CASSMGRGGNTDTQYF.

The rearrangement joins TRBV6-5 to TRBJ1-1, with 7 bases matching TRBD1. The CDR3 is 15 amino acids. V lost 0 bases and J lost 7; bases outside the gene matches: 8. The germline CDR1 and CDR2 sequences are MNHEY and SVGAGI. In DNA, the CDR3 is TGTGCCAGCAGTTACTCGATTGGGACAGTACTTGAAGCTTTCTTT. Amino acids: CASSYSIGTVLEAFF.

This clone was seen a few times. The rearrangement joins TRBV5-1 to TRBJ2-6; possible D gene TRBD2, 5 bases. Germline V gives CDR1 SGHRS, CDR2 YFSETQ. V shed 2 bases and J shed 0 bases, with 15 bases lying between them. The CDR3 length is 18 residues. The DNA for the CDR3 is TGCGCCAGCAGCTTAGAGGGAGTTCGCCTCTCTGGGGCCAACGTCCTGACTTTC. This encodes CASSLEGVRLSGANVLTF.

The chain links TRBV11-2 to TRBJ2-2; a weak D match, TRBD1 (6 bases). Between the trimmed V and J ends, which lost 3 bases and 4 bases, there was a span of 12 bases. The germline V gene encodes CDR1 SGHAT and CDR2 FQNNGV. This CDR3 has 15 amino acids. This CDR3 reads CASSFGDRPTGELFF. In DNA form, the CDR3 reads TGTGCCAGCAGCTTCGGTGACAGGCCCACCGGGGAGCTGTTTTTT.

The genes are TRBV5-5 and TRBJ1-1, with D unresolved. The CDR3 runs to 13 residues. Trimming left V 1 base short and J 5 bases short, with 9 bases between. CDR1 SGHKS and CDR2 YYEKEE come from the germline V gene (reference sequence). CDR3 residues: CASSLSGVTEAFF. DNA of the CDR3: TGTGCCAGCAGCTTGAGCGGGGTAACTGAAGCTTTCTTT.

The chain carries TRBV7-8 and TRBJ1-2; TRBD1 is a possible D gene (6 bases). The V end was cut by 0 bases, the J end by 8 bases, with 13 bases between. Germline V gene sequence: CDR1 SGHVS, CDR2 FQNEAQ. The CDR3 has 14 residues. The CDR3 DNA reads as TGTGCCAGCAGCTTAGCGCTACAGGGAAGAGGCTACACCTTC. Protein product: CASSLALQGRGYTF.